What follows are 21 T cell receptor beta chains derived from one specimen sequenced in a study of blood T cell repertoires in COVID-19. Repertoires were generated with immunoSEQ multiplex PCR, while TCRdb's copy carries only in-frame clones and drops some. The profile shows hundreds of thousands of clones, around 89% of them singletons. Sequenced input: peripheral blood. The receptors derive from a woman in her twenties or thirties with acute or convalescent COVID-19.

V usage is TRBV6-5 and J usage is TRBJ2-3; 12 nucleotides match TRBD1. Germline loops: CDR1 MNHEY, CDR2 SVGAGI. V was clipped by 5 bases and J by 6 bases; unmatched bases: 6. The CDR3 is 15 amino acids. CDR3 in amino acids: CASSHRDRGQDTQYF. DNA of the CDR3: TGTGCCAGCAGTCACCGGGACAGGGGGCAGGATACGCAGTATTTT.

The chain couples TRBV6-6 to TRBJ2-1; no reliable D call. Germline lookup yields CDR1 MNHNY and CDR2 SVGAGI (reference sequence). The CDR3 runs 16 residues. Trimming took off 2 bases at V and 5 bases at J, with 16 bases between the two ends. CDR3 region: CASSYALEAPNNEQFF. The DNA for the CDR3 is TGTGCCAGCAGTTACGCCCTTGAGGCGCCGAACAATGAGCAGTTCTTC.

The chain couples TRBV7-9 to TRBJ2-7; D call uncertain. This CDR3 spans 12 amino acids. V lost 5 bases, J lost 3 bases, and 8 bases lay in between. CDR1 is SEHNR and CDR2 is FQNEAQ in the germline V gene (reference sequence). The CDR3 DNA is TGTGCCAGCAGCCCTCGAGTCTACGAGCAGTACTTC. Translated, it gives CASSPRVYEQYF.

The chain recombines TRBV2 with TRBJ1-6; D possibly corresponds to TRBD1 (5 bases). Trimming removed 1 base at V and 5 bases at J, with 12 bases between. The length of the CDR3 is 16 residues. Germline CDR1 is SNHLY and CDR2 is FYNNEI. This CDR3 reads CASSEGGAHNNSPLHF. In DNA form, the CDR3 reads TGTGCCAGCAGTGAAGGTGGGGCCCATAATAATTCACCCCTCCACTTT.

The chain employs TRBV7-3 and TRBJ2-3, with a possible D match to TRBD2 (7 bases). Germline-derived CDR1 and CDR2 are SGHTA and FQGTGA. V was clipped by 5 bases and J by 0 bases, with 18 bases between them. This CDR3 has 17 residues. DNA for the CDR3: TGTGCCAGCAGCCCTCAGGGTGGCGGGGGCAGCACAGATACGCAGTATTTT. Translation gives CASSPQGGGGSTDTQYF.

V and J are TRBV27 and TRBJ2-5, with 11 positions matching TRBD1. Germline V lookup: CDR1 MNHEY, CDR2 SMNVEV (reference sequence). V was pared by 5 bases and J by 4 bases, with 9 bases of the junction left unmatched. CDR3 size: 16 residues. The CDR3 DNA reads as TGTGCCAGCAGTGCATGGGACAGGGGGGGTATAGAGACCCAGTACTTC. Translation: CASSAWDRGGIETQYF.

V usage is TRBV27 and J usage is TRBJ1-4; D may be TRBD1 (5 bases). This CDR3 region has 14 residues. V lost 3 bases to trimming and J lost 5 bases, with 10 bases between them. The germline V gene has CDR1 MNHEY and CDR2 SMNVEV (reference sequence). CDR3 region: CASSFGGLNEKLFF. CDR3 nucleotides: TGTGCCAGCAGTTTTGGGGGACTGAATGAAAAACTGTTTTTT.

V gene TRBV9 combines with J gene TRBJ2-3; 10 nucleotides line up with TRBD1. Germline-derived CDR1 and CDR2 are SGDLS and YYNGEE. With V trimmed by 3 bases and J by 1 base, 2 bases remained unmatched. This CDR3 spans 15 amino acids. For the CDR3, the DNA is TGTGCCAGCAGCGAGGGGACAGGGGGCACAGATACGCAGTATTTT. The encoded protein is CASSEGTGGTDTQYF. The whole variable domain, filled in from reference TRBV9 and TRBJ2-3, reads DSGVTQTPKHLITATGQRVTLRCSPRSGDLSVYWYQQSLDQGLQFLIQYYNGEERAKGNILERFSAQQFPDLHSELNLSSLELGDSALYFCASSEGTGGTDTQYFGPGTRLTVL.

This chain connects TRBV5-6 to TRBJ2-1, with 7 bases aligning to TRBD2. V shed 3 bases and J 6 bases; nucleotides not matched to a gene: 9. This CDR3 has 15 residues. CDR1 and CDR2 from the germline V gene are SGHDT and YYEEEE. In nucleotides, the CDR3 is TGTGCCAGCAGCTACAGTTCGGGGGGACTCAATGAGCAGTTCTTC. Translated: CASSYSSGGLNEQFF.

The V gene is TRBV7-9, the J gene TRBJ2-2; maybe TRBD1 (6 bases). V lost 10 bases and J 3 bases, leaving 18 bases between the germline ends. The CDR3 has 15 residues. CDR1 is SEHNR, CDR2 FQNEAQ, per germline (reference sequence). The CDR3 nucleotides read TGTGCCACACCTTACCAGGACAGTTACACCGGGGAGCTGTTTTTT. This codes for CATPYQDSYTGELFF.

The CDR3 reads CASSQEGALGNSPLHF. The CDR3 DNA follows: TGTGCCAGCAGCCAGGAGGGGGCCTTGGGGAATTCACCCCTCCACTTT. This sequence joins TRBV4-2 and TRBJ1-6; 7 bases are a match to TRBD1. Trimming took 3 bases from V and 7 from J; bases not matched to a gene: 9. The CDR3 runs to 16 residues. Germline lookup yields CDR1 LGHNA and CDR2 YNFKEQ.

This clone was counted a single time. The CDR3 reads CASSPPASGSDTQYF. CDR3 nucleotide sequence: TGTGCCAGCAGCCCGCCGGCTAGTGGCTCAGATACGCAGTATTTT. The chain carries TRBV3-1 (or the pseudogene TRBV3-2) and TRBJ2-3, with D unresolved. The CDR3 runs 15 residues. From germline, CDR1 is LGHDT and CDR2 YNNKEL (reference sequence). Trimming removed 4 bases at V and 4 bases at J, with 15 bases between.

In this sample, this clone turned up once. The chain employs TRBV3-1 (or the pseudogene TRBV3-2) and TRBJ2-5; weak D call: TRBD1 (6 bases). Germline V CDR1 and CDR2: LGHDT, YNNKEL (reference sequence). V lost 6 bases and J lost 5, with 13 bases in between. There are 13 residues in the CDR3. The chain's CDR3 is CASRPGAGETQYF. CDR3 coding DNA: TGTGCCAGCAGGCCAGGGGCAGGCGAGACCCAGTACTTC.

The gene calls are TRBV21-1 and TRBJ2-7; the D call TRBD1 from the table was never checked on the DNA. TRBV21-1 is termed a pseudogene. CDR3 length: 19 amino acids. This CDR3 is CASSKVRGPWSRSSYEQYF. In DNA, the CDR3 is TGTGCCAGCAGCAAAGTCAGGGGGCCATGGTCAAGGAGCTCCTACGAGCAGTACTTC.

The CDR3 sequence is CASSLTGLPYEQYF. CDR3 DNA: TGTGCCAGCAGCTTGACAGGGTTACCCTACGAGCAGTACTTC. The chain joins TRBV5-5 to TRBJ2-7, with a weak D call TRBD1 (6 bases). Germline loops: CDR1 SGHKS, CDR2 YYEKEE (reference sequence). The length of the CDR3 is 14 residues. Trimming took off 1 base at V and 2 bases at J, with 10 bases between the two ends.

This clone showed up many times. The V call is TRBV19, the J call TRBJ1-5; 10 bases fit TRBD1. V dropped 4 bases and J dropped 6; count of bases not matched to a gene: 6. Germline assignment: CDR1 LNHDA and CDR2 SQIVND (reference sequence). This CDR3 has 15 amino acids. The CDR3 region is CASSTPGQGTQPQHF. The CDR3 DNA reads TGTGCCAGTAGTACGCCGGGACAGGGGACTCAGCCCCAGCATTTT. Using reference TRBV19 and TRBJ1-5 for the parts outside the CDR3, the full variable domain is DGGITQSPKYLFRKEGQNVTLSCEQNLNHDAMYWYRQDPGQGLRLIYYSQIVNDFQKGDIAEGYSVSREKKESFPLTVTSAQKNPTAFYLCASSTPGQGTQPQHFGDGTRLSIL.

This chain links TRBV9 with TRBJ2-1, with a tentative D call TRBD2 (5 bases). Per the germline V gene, CDR1 is SGDLS and CDR2 is YYNGEE. CDR3 length: 15 residues. Trimming removed 2 bases from V and 1 base from J, with 10 bases in between. For the CDR3, the DNA is TGTGCCAGCAGCGTGTCTAGCCCTTCCTACAATGAGCAGTTCTTC. Protein: CASSVSSPSYNEQFF.

V and J are TRBV18 and TRBJ2-1, with a tentative D call TRBD2 (6 bases). The germline V gene encodes CDR1 KGHSH and CDR2 LQKENI. V lost 6 bases to trimming and J lost 9 bases, with 15 bases between them. This CDR3 spans 13 amino acids. The CDR3 protein is CASSDRLVAEQFF. CDR3 DNA: TGTGCCAGCTCCGACAGACTAGTGGCTGAGCAGTTCTTC.

This clone was seen once. The gene calls are TRBV5-1 and TRBJ2-5, with 8 bases that match TRBD2. This CDR3 region has 15 residues. V was pared by 0 bases and J by 6 bases, with 7 bases of the junction left unmatched. The germline CDR1 and CDR2 sequences are SGHRS and YFSETQ. CDR3 in DNA: TGCGCCAGCAGCTTGGAGGACAGCGGGGGACAGACCCAGTACTTC. This sequence encodes CASSLEDSGGQTQYF.

The V call is TRBV29-1, the J call TRBJ2-4; TRBD2 matches at 12 bases. The CDR3 runs 15 residues. The ends lost 6 bases at V and 7 bases at J; junction bases unmatched: 10. Germline CDR1 is SQVTM and CDR2 is ANQGSEA. DNA for the CDR3: TGCAGCGTACTAGCGGGGGGCCGAAAGAGCAACATTCAGTACTTC. This translates into CSVLAGGRKSNIQYF.

The chain has TRBV7-9 and TRBJ1-5; 10 nucleotides agree with TRBD1. J was trimmed by 4 bases and V by 5 bases; bases with no gene match: 11. This CDR3 is 17 amino acids long. The germline CDR1 and CDR2 sequences are SEHNR and FQNEAQ (reference sequence). The CDR3 coding sequence is TGTGCCAGCAGCCACGGGACAGGGGATTTAGCAAATCAGCCCCAGCATTTT. Amino acid sequence: CASSHGTGDLANQPQHF.